The TCR beta chain under discussion was sequenced for a study of T cell repertoires in cytomegalovirus infection. Germline CDR1 is MNHEY and CDR2 is SMNVEV (reference sequence). The CDR3 has 13 residues. The V gene lost 8 bases and the J gene lost 2 bases, with 12 bases spanning the gap. This clonotype has just a few counts. The antigen is not known. Using its own MiXCR run on the reads, TCRdb lists one record per CDR3 protein. This table holds about 920,000 distinct CDR3 sequences, around a third found once. The receptor was derived from a human donor in good health (CMV status not recorded). Some clones in this sample may be carry-over from other donors' samples. The J gene is TRBJ2-5, the V gene TRBV27; D perhaps matches TRBD1 (5 bases). The sample here was cultured CD8+ T cells from PBMCs, taken from culture after CMV antigen stimulation. Here the CDR3 reads CASSGAGQETQYF. CDR3 DNA sequence: TGTGCCAGCTCAGGAGCAGGGCAAGAGACCCAGTACTTC.